These T cell receptor beta chains were read from a single sample in a study of identical twins. TCRdb independently ran MiXCR on the 5' RACE reads; one entry per CDR3 protein. Among about 150,000 distinct CDR3 sequences listed, 3% to 4% were seen once. Material for sequencing was memory T cells sorted from blood. These receptors were collected from a man aged 18 to 35 in good health. CDR3s include the opening cysteine and the closing phenylalanine or tryptophan. The D gene is left open where the match is weak. Clone size appears in some rows only: once, few, many, or a class for an expanded clone.

clone_size j_call v_call d_call cdr3_nt cdr3_aa
many TRBJ2-2 TRBV14 - TGTGCCAGCAGCCAAGCAAGTTTCGCCGGGGAGCTGTTTTTT CASSQASFAGELFF
- TRBJ1-4 TRBV6-5 TRBD1 TGTGCCAGCAGACTCGGACAGGGGGTAGGGGAAAAACTGTTTTTT CASRLGQGVGEKLFF
many TRBJ1-4 TRBV6-1 - TGTGCCAGCAGTGAAACGTGGGGCCAACTGTTTTTT CASSETWGQLFF
many TRBJ1-3 TRBV28 - TGTGCCAGCAGTTTGTCCTATGGAAACACCATATATTTT CASSLSYGNTIYF
many TRBJ2-2 TRBV12-3/TRBV12-4 TRBD2 TGTGCCAGCAGCCTAGCGGGAAGGAGGGACACCGGGGAGCTGTTTTTT CASSLAGRRDTGELFF
few TRBJ1-4 TRBV2 - TGTGCCAGCTCGTTGGGGGCGCCCGAAAAACTGTTTTTT CASSLGAPEKLFF
many TRBJ2-1 TRBV11-1 TRBD2 TGTGCCAGCAGCTTAAGCCATCGACTAGCGGGAGTTAAGAATGAGCAGTTCTTC CASSLSHRLAGVKNEQFF
many TRBJ2-1 TRBV12-3/TRBV12-4 - TGTGCCAGCAGTTTAGCCCTAGGGAGAGCGAATGAGCAGTTCTTC CASSLALGRANEQFF
many TRBJ2-1 TRBV7-3 TRBD2 TGTGCCAGCAGCCTTACTAGCGGGGTCACCAATGAGCAGTTCTTC CASSLTSGVTNEQFF
- TRBJ2-1 TRBV5-1 TRBD2 TGCGCCAGCAGCCACCGGGTGCGGGAGGACAATGAGCAGTTCTTC CASSHRVREDNEQFF
many TRBJ2-3 TRBV5-1 - TGCGCCAGCAGCTTAGAGACTCCGTCAGATACGCAGTATTTT CASSLETPSDTQYF
many TRBJ2-1 TRBV12-3/TRBV12-4 - TGTGCCAGCAGTCCACAGGGAGGAGGCTCCTACAATGAGCAGTTCTTC CASSPQGGGSYNEQFF
many TRBJ1-3 TRBV15 - TGTGCCACCAGCAGAGTGGGGGGACGGTCGGGAAACACCATATATTTT CATSRVGGRSGNTIYF
- TRBJ2-1 TRBV7-2 - TGTGCCAGCAGAAAAACCGCGGACCTCGCGGGGAATGAGCAGTTCTTC CASRKTADLAGNEQFF
few TRBJ1-5 TRBV6-5 - TGTGCCAGCAGTTACTCTATCCCCCGGGCCCTCAATCAGCCCCAGCATTTT CASSYSIPRALNQPQHF
medium-sized TRBJ1-5 TRBV15 - TGTGCCACCAGCATCCCGAATCAGCCCCAGCATTTT CATSIPNQPQHF
- TRBJ2-1 TRBV9 - TGTGCCAGCAGCCGGGGGACCCTCGGGAGCAATGAGCAGTTCTTC CASSRGTLGSNEQFF
many TRBJ2-3 TRBV29-1 - TGCAGCGTTTCGACACAAAAAAGCACAGATACGCAGTATTTT CSVSTQKSTDTQYF
many TRBJ2-3 TRBV5-1 TRBD1 TGCGCCAGCAGCTCAGACCCCGGGACAGGGGTGGGAGATACGCAGTATTTT CASSSDPGTGVGDTQYF
many TRBJ2-5 TRBV7-9 TRBD1 TGTGCCAGCGGGACCGGACAGGGCTGGGAGACCCAGTACTTC CASGTGQGWETQYF
many TRBJ2-1 TRBV29-1 TRBD1 TGCAGCGCCGAACAGGGGGCGCCTAATGAGCAGTTCTTC CSAEQGAPNEQFF
many TRBJ2-4 TRBV20-1 - TGCAGTGCTCCGAGACGGGCCAAAAACATTCAGTACTTC CSAPRRAKNIQYF
many TRBJ2-2 TRBV5-1 - TGCGCCAGCAGCCAGACGAAGGGGTCCGGGGAGCTGTTTTTT CASSQTKGSGELFF
many TRBJ2-2 TRBV5-5 - TGTGCCAGCAGCCGGGGGATGCCCCCCGGGGAGCTGTTTTTT CASSRGMPPGELFF
many TRBJ2-1 TRBV5-1 TRBD2 TGCGCCAGCAGCCCAGGACTAGCGGGAGATCGGTTCTTC CASSPGLAGDRFF
many TRBJ2-1 TRBV5-8 TRBD2 TGTGCCAACCGCCGGGACTACCTGAATGAGCAGTTCTTC CANRRDYLNEQFF